This TCR beta chain emerged from a study of naive and memory T cell subsets. Findings of the study overall: Possibly reflecting memory cells re-expressing CD45RA, a few larger clonotypes occurred in naive repertoires, especially CD8. Gini index rose across naive, CM, EM and EMRA in CD4 and CD8.

From the second PCR step, alpha and beta chains were amplified apart. Four subsets defined by CD45RA and CD27 were sorted after CD3, CD4, CD8 and live/dead staining. The ends lost 6 bases at V and 2 bases at J; junction bases unmatched: 4. CDR1 and CDR2 from the germline V gene are MNHEY and SVGAGI. This CDR3 is built from 13 residues. This clonotype occurred many times. Its specificity is not known. Both TRBC1 and TRBC2 were covered by a beta constant-region primer of two equimolar oligonucleotides. Four rounds of PCR amplified the ligated cDNA using nested alpha and beta constant-region primers plus SP2. Ligation attached a single-stranded oligonucleotide with a 12-nucleotide UMI and the SP2 primer to the cDNA 3' end. From the UMI-ligation and nested PCR reads, TCRdb called clonotypes with MiXCR, one entry per CDR3 protein. This table has 120,000 to 150,000 distinct CDR3 sequences, roughly 20% appearing once.

V gene TRBV6-5 combines with J gene TRBJ2-7, with 7 bases fitting TRBD2. This TCR was sampled from a human donor in good health. The sample was naive CD4+ T cells from blood. The CDR3 spells CASSQGTTYEQYF. DNA for the CDR3: TGTGCCAGCAGCCAAGGGACTACCTACGAGCAGTACTTC.